Listed below are T cell receptor beta chains from one sample, sequenced in a study of blood T cells in healthy people across ages. TCRdb reanalysed the 5' RACE reads using MiXCR and keeps one entry per CDR3 protein. The sample has over a million distinct CDR3 sequences, 42% seen once. Sequenced sample: blood. The receptors originated from a woman aged 18-29 years in good health. The CDR3 runs from the conserved cysteine through the conserved F or W. Each record gives: clone size, J gene, V gene, D gene, CDR3 length, CDR3 protein, CDR3 DNA. D genes are given only for firm matches. Clone sizes are given selectively: once, few, many, or a class where the clone is expanded.

>.|TRBJ1-1|TRBV7-9|TRBD1|17
CASSQDRVRRTNTEAFF
TGTGCCAGCAGCCAAGACAGGGTTCGGAGAACGAACACTGAAGCTTTCTTT
>few|TRBJ2-5|TRBV7-2|.|14
CASSPARGRETQYF
TGTGCCAGCAGCCCAGCTCGAGGGAGAGAGACCCAGTACTTC
>.|TRBJ2-7|TRBV13|TRBD2|15
CASSLGVLAGYEQYF
TGTGCCAGCAGCTTAGGAGTACTAGCGGGCTACGAGCAGTACTTC
>.|TRBJ1-2|TRBV27|.|16
CASSLLGTTTNYGYTF
TGTGCCAGCAGTCTCCTTGGGACAACCACTAACTATGGCTACACCTTC
>few|TRBJ2-7|TRBV27|TRBD2|16
CASNEYSGGFYNEQYF
TGTGCCAGCAATGAATATAGCGGGGGGTTCTACAATGAGCAGTACTTC
>.|TRBJ1-1|TRBV4-3|.|15
CASSQGGGALTEAFF
TGCGCCAGCAGCCAAGGAGGGGGTGCCCTCACTGAAGCTTTCTTT
>once|TRBJ2-1|TRBV6-1|.|13
CASSPPGTRRQFF
TGTGCCAGCAGTCCGCCGGGAACAAGGAGGCAGTTCTTC
>.|TRBJ2-7|TRBV28|.|18
CAGSPSKIGGQYSYEQYF
TGTGCCGGCAGTCCCTCCAAGATCGGGGGACAGTACTCCTACGAGCAGTACTTC
>many|TRBJ1-1|TRBV4-3|.|15
CASSQDLILPGTAFF
TGCGCCAGCAGCCAAGATCTGATATTGCCAGGGACGGCTTTCTTT
>few|TRBJ2-1|TRBV20-1|TRBD2|13
CSASSGGKNEQFF
TGCAGTGCTAGTAGCGGGGGGAAAAATGAGCAGTTCTTC
>.|TRBJ2-7|TRBV28|.|16
CASSSRSTLLSYEQYF
TGTGCCAGCAGTTCCCGCTCTACCTTACTCTCCTACGAGCAGTACTTC
>few|TRBJ2-2|TRBV4-3|.|18
CASSQAPPGHTNTGELFF
TGCGCCAGCAGCCAAGCTCCTCCGGGACACACGAACACCGGGGAGCTGTTTTTT
>.|TRBJ2-3|TRBV27|TRBD2|15
CASSFGGGPTDTQYF
TGTGCCAGCAGTTTCGGCGGGGGGCCCACAGATACGCAGTATTTT
>once|TRBJ1-1|TRBV6-6|.|12
CANRLEHTEAFF
TGTGCCAACAGACTGGAGCACACTGAAGCTTTCTTT
>.|TRBJ2-1|TRBV7-2|.|14
CASSIGGWGETQFF
TGTGCCAGCAGCATTGGGGGATGGGGAGAGACCCAGTTCTTC